This entry lists 14 T cell receptor beta chains sequenced from one sample in a study of blood T cell repertoires in COVID-19. TCRdb's copy holds only in-frame clones and misses some; the assay was immunoSEQ multiplex PCR. The table records under 300,000 clones, roughly 89% of them present only once. The sample comprised peripheral blood. These receptors were obtained from a man aged 45-65 years with acute or convalescent COVID-19.

The V call is TRBV7-2, the J call TRBJ2-3; 7 bases are shared with TRBD2. Losses at the gene ends were 4 bases for V and 4 bases for J; bases not matched to a gene: 14. This CDR3 has 17 amino acids. Germline CDR1 SGHTA, CDR2 FQGNSA. CDR3 region: CASSSAWGSGAPDTQYF. The CDR3 nucleotides are TGTGCCAGCAGCTCCGCATGGGGGAGCGGGGCCCCAGATACGCAGTATTTT.

The V call is TRBV5-4, the J call TRBJ1-4, with a possible D match to TRBD1 (5 bases). This CDR3 spans 14 amino acids. Germline V lookup: CDR1 SGHNT, CDR2 YYREEE (reference sequence). V was shortened by 4 bases and J by 6 bases, with 13 bases between the two germline ends. The CDR3 nucleotides read TGTGCCAGCAGCCCGTGGGGGGAGGATGAAAAACTGTTTTTT. Protein: CASSPWGEDEKLFF.

This clone was recorded once. This chain links TRBV7-8 with TRBJ1-1; D may be TRBD1 (5 bases). V gave up 6 bases and J gave up 1 base, with 12 bases separating them. CDR3 length: 14 residues. Germline loops: CDR1 SGHVS, CDR2 FQNEAQ. The CDR3 loop reads CASRWRDGNTEAFF. CDR3 bases: TGTGCCAGCAGGTGGCGGGACGGGAACACTGAAGCTTTCTTT.

V gene TRBV11-3 combines with J gene TRBJ2-3, with TRBD2 identical over 15 bases. The junction had 7 bases not matched to a gene; V was cut back by 5 bases and J by 1 base. CDR1 is SGHNT, CDR2 YENEEA, per germline. This CDR3 is 18 amino acids long. The CDR3 DNA sequence: TGTGCCAGCAGCACTGGGACTAGCGGGGGGCCGGGCACAGATACGCAGTATTTT. This codes for CASSTGTSGGPGTDTQYF.

The chain uses TRBV16 and TRBJ2-3, with a possible D match to TRBD1 (6 bases). This CDR3 contains 14 residues. Between the trimmed V and J ends, which lost 2 bases and 7 bases, there was a span of 13 bases. CDR1 is KGHSY, CDR2 FQNENV, per germline. In DNA, the CDR3 is TGTGCCAGCAGCCAAAGGGACATACTATATACGCAGTATTTT. Its protein product is CASSQRDILYTQYF.

To note about this clone: The sample carries other DNA sequences with the same CDR3. The chain has TRBV5-1 and TRBJ1-2; TRBD1 is a possible D gene (5 bases). The CDR3 is 13 amino acids. Germline V lookup: CDR1 SGHRS, CDR2 YFSETQ. Trimming took 0 bases from V and 6 from J, leaving 9 bases between them. CDR3: CASSLAGRDGYTF. CDR3 coding DNA: TGCGCCAGCAGCTTGGCTGGCAGGGATGGCTACACCTTC. Full variable domain (outside the CDR3, taken from reference TRBV5-1 and TRBJ1-2): KAGVTQTPRYLIKTRGQQVTLSCSPISGHRSVSWYQQTPGQGLQFLFEYFSETQRNKGNFPGRFSGRQFSNSRSEMNVSTLELGDSALYLCASSLAGRDGYTFGSGTRLTVV.

Points on this clone: The sample contains more than one DNA sequence encoding this CDR3. The rearrangement links TRBV18 to TRBJ1-1; perhaps TRBD1 as D (5 bases). The CDR3 loop spans 13 amino acids. Germline CDR1 is KGHSH and CDR2 is LQKENI. Trimming stripped 2 bases from V and 1 base from J, with 5 bases between. The CDR3 reads CASSPGANTEAFF. CDR3 DNA sequence: TGTGCCAGCTCACCAGGGGCGAACACTGAAGCTTTCTTT.

The rearrangement uses TRBV19 and TRBJ2-5; D gene ambiguous. Trimming left V 6 bases short and J 2 bases short, with 10 bases between. Germline assignment: CDR1 LNHDA and CDR2 SQIVND (reference sequence). This CDR3 region has 13 residues. The CDR3 DNA is TGTGCCAGTAGCAACAGTGAACAAGAGACCCAGTACTTC. Protein: CASSNSEQETQYF.

There are a few counts of this clone. The V call is TRBV7-3, the J call TRBJ2-7, with D possibly matching TRBD1 (7 bases). V gave up 6 bases and J gave up 3 bases, with 18 bases separating them. Per germline, CDR1 SGHTA and CDR2 FQGTGA. The CDR3 loop spans 15 amino acids. DNA for the CDR3: TGTGCCAGCAGTTCGTCAGGGGGAGGCCTCTACGAGCAGTACTTC. Amino acid sequence: CASSSSGGGLYEQYF.

The chain employs TRBV6-5 and TRBJ1-5, with 8 positions matching TRBD1. The CDR3 runs to 15 residues. Germline V CDR1 and CDR2: MNHEY, SVGAGI. J was trimmed by 4 bases and V by 6 bases; bases with no gene match: 8. CDR3 in amino acids: CASSQQGVTNQPQHF. DNA for the CDR3: TGTGCCAGCAGCCAACAGGGGGTGACGAATCAGCCCCAGCATTTT.

The V call is TRBV29-1, the J call TRBJ2-3; D may be TRBD2 (7 bases). V was pared by 4 bases and J by 5 bases, with 13 bases between. The CDR3 consists of 13 residues. From germline, CDR1 is SQVTM and CDR2 ANQGSEA. CDR3 residues: CSVGRGLGDTQYF. The CDR3 DNA is TGCAGCGTTGGGCGGGGGCTCGGAGATACGCAGTATTTT.

The J gene is TRBJ1-5, the V gene TRBV5-5, with 10 bases identical to TRBD1. Trimming at V came to 3 bases and at J to 9 bases, leaving 9 bases not matched to a gene. The CDR3 covers 15 residues. CDR1 SGHKS and CDR2 YYEKEE come from the germline V gene (reference sequence). The CDR3 nucleotides are TGTGCCAGCAGCTCCGGGACAGGGGCGTCTTGGCCCCAGCATTTT. It codes for CASSSGTGASWPQHF.

This clone was observed once. The CDR3 DNA sequence: TGTGCCAGCAGCCCCTTAGCGGGGACATACAATGAGCAGTTCTTC. Its translation is CASSPLAGTYNEQFF. This chain joins TRBV27 and TRBJ2-1; TRBD2 matches 8 bases. This CDR3 is built from 15 residues. Per germline, CDR1 MNHEY and CDR2 SMNVEV (reference sequence). Trimming took 6 bases from V and 4 from J; bases not matched to a gene: 8.

The J gene is TRBJ1-2, the V gene TRBV12-3 or TRBV12-4; a weak D match, TRBD1 (6 bases). This CDR3 has 11 amino acids. With 7 bases removed from V and 8 bases from J, the gap between germline ends came to 11 bases. The CDR3 protein is CASTQGGGYTF. CDR3 DNA: TGTGCCAGCACCCAAGGGGGAGGCTACACCTTC.